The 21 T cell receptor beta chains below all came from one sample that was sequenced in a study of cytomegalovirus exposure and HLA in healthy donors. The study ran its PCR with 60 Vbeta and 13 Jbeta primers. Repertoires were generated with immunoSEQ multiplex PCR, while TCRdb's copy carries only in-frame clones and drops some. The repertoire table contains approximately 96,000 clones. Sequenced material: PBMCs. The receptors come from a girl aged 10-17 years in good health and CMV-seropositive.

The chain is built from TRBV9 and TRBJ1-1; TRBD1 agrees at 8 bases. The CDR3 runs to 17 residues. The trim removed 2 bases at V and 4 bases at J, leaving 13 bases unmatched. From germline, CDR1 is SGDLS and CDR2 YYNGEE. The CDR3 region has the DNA TGTGCCAGCAGCGTGGAGAATTTCGGACAGGGTGCCACTGAAGCTTTCTTT. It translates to CASSVENFGQGATEAFF.

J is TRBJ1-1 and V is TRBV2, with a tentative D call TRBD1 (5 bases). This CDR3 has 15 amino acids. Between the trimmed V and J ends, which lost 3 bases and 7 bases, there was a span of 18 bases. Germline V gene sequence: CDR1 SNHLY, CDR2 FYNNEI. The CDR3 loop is CASSEEFAETDEAFF. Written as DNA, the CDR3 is TGTGCCAGCAGTGAGGAGTTCGCAGAGACAGATGAAGCTTTCTTT.

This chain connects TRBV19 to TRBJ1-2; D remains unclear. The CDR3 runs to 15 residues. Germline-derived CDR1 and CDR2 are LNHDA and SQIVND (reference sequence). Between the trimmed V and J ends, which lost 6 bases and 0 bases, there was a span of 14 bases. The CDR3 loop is CASRDLGESNYGYTF. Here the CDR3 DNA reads TGTGCCAGTAGAGACCTCGGGGAGTCTAACTATGGCTACACCTTC.

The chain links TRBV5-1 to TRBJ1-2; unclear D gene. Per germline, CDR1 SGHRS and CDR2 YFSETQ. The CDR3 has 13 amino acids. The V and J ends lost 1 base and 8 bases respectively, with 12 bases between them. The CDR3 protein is CASSLIVGEGYTF. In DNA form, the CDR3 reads TGCGCCAGCAGCTTGATTGTGGGCGAGGGCTACACCTTC.

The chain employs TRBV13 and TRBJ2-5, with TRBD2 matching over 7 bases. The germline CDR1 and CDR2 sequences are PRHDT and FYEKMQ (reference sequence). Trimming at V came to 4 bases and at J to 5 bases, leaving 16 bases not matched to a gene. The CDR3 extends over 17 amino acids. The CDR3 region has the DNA TGTGCCAGCAGCTCGTCCCGGGGGGATCTGTTGTCGGAGACCCAGTACTTC. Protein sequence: CASSSSRGDLLSETQYF.

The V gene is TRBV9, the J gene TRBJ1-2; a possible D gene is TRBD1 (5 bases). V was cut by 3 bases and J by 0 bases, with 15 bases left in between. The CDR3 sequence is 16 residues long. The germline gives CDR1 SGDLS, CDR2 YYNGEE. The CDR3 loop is CASSAGWGGANYGYTF. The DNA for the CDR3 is TGTGCCAGCAGCGCGGGATGGGGGGGAGCTAACTATGGCTACACCTTC.

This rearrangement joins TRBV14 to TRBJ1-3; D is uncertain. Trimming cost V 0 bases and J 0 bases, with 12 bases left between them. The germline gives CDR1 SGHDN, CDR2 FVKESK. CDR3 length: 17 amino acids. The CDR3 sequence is CASSQEGRRFSGNTIYF. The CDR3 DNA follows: TGTGCCAGCAGCCAAGAAGGCCGGAGATTCTCTGGAAACACCATATATTTT.

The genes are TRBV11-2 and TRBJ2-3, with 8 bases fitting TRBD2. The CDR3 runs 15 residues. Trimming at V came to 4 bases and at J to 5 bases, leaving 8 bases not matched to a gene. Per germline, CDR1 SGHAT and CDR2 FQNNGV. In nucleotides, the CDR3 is TGTGCCAGCAGCTCAAAAACGCTAGCGGGAGATACGCAGTATTTT. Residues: CASSSKTLAGDTQYF. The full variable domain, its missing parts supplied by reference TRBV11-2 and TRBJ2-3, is EAGVAQSPRYKIIEKRQSVAFWCNPISGHATLYWYQQILGQGPKLLIQFQNNGVVDDSQLPKDRFSAERLKGVDSTLKIQPAKLEDSAVYLCASSSKTLAGDTQYFGPGTRLTVL.

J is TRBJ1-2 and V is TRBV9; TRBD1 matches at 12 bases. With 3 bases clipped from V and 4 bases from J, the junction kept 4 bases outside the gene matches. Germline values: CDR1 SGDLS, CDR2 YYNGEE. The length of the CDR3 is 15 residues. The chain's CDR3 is CASSGGQGASYGYTF. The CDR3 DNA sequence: TGTGCCAGCAGCGGGGGACAGGGGGCTTCCTATGGCTACACCTTC. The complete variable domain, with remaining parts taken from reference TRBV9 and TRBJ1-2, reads DSGVTQTPKHLITATGQRVTLRCSPRSGDLSVYWYQQSLDQGLQFLIQYYNGEERAKGNILERFSAQQFPDLHSELNLSSLELGDSALYFCASSGGQGASYGYTFGSGTRLTVV.

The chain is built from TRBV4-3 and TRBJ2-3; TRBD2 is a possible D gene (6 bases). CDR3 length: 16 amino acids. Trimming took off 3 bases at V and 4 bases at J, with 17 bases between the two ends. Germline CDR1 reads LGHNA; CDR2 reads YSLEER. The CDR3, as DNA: TGCGCCAGCAGCCAGGGACTTCTTAAGGAGTCAGATACGCAGTATTTT. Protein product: CASSQGLLKESDTQYF.

CDR3 coding DNA: TGCGCCAGCAGCCAACCTGGGACAGGGGCGCTGGATCAGCCCCAGCATTTT. It codes for CASSQPGTGALDQPQHF. V is TRBV4-1 and J is TRBJ1-5; 10 nucleotides line up with TRBD1. The germline gives CDR1 MGHRA, CDR2 YSYEKL. This CDR3 is 17 amino acids long. V lost 2 bases, J lost 5 bases, and 9 bases stayed unmatched.

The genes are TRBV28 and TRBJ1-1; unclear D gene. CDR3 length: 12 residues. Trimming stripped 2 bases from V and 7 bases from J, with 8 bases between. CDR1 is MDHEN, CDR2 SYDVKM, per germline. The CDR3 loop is CASSLPGVEAFF. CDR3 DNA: TGTGCCAGCAGTTTACCCGGAGTTGAAGCTTTCTTT.

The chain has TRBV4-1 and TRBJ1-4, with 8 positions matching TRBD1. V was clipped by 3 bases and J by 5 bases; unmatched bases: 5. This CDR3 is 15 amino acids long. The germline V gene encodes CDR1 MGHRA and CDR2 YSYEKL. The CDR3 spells CASSQTGTGNEKLFF. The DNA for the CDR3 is TGCGCCAGCAGCCAGACCGGGACAGGAAATGAAAAACTGTTTTTT.

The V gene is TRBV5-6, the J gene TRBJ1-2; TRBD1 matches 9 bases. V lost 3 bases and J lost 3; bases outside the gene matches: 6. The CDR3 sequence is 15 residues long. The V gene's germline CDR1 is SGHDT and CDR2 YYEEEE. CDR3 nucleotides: TGTGCCAGCAGCTCTTCACAGGGGGCAGACTATGGCTACACCTTC. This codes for CASSSSQGADYGYTF.

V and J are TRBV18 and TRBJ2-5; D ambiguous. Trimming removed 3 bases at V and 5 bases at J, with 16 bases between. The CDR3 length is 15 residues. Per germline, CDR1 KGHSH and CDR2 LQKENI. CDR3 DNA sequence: TGTGCCAGCTCACCCCAGGCCCCCGGCACCGAGACCCAGTACTTC. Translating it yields CASSPQAPGTETQYF.

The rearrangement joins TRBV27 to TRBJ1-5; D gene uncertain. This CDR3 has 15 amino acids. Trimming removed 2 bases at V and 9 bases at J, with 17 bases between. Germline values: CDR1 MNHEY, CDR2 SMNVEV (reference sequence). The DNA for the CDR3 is TGTGCCAGCAGTTTAATCTCGGGCGGGCTGACGCCCCAGCATTTT. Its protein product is CASSLISGGLTPQHF.

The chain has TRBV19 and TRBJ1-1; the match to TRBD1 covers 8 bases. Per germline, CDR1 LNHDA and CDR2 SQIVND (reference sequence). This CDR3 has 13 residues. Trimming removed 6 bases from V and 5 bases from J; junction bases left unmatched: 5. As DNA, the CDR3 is TGTGCCAGTAGACTGGACAGGGAAACTGAAGCTTTCTTT. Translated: CASRLDRETEAFF.

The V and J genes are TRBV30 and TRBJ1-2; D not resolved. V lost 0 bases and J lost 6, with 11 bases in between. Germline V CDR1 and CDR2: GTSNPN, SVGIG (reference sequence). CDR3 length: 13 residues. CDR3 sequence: CAWSVSGGDGYTF. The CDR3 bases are TGTGCCTGGAGTGTGTCTGGCGGCGATGGCTACACCTTC.

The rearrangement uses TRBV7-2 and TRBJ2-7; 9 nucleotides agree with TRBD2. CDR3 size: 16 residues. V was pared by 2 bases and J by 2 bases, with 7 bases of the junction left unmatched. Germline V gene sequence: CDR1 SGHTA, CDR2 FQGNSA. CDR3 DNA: TGTGCCAGCAGCTTAAGGTTGCGGGGGGGAGCCTACGAGCAGTACTTC. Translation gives CASSLRLRGGAYEQYF.

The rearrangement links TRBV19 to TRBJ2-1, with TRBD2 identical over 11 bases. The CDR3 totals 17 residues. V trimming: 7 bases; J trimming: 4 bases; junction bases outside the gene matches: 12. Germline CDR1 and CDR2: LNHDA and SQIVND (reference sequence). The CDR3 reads CASTPTLAGGEYNEQFF. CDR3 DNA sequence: TGTGCCAGTACCCCGACCCTAGCGGGGGGAGAGTACAATGAGCAGTTCTTC. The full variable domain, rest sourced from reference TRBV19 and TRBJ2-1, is DGGITQSPKYLFRKEGQNVTLSCEQNLNHDAMYWYRQDPGQGLRLIYYSQIVNDFQKGDIAEGYSVSREKKESFPLTVTSAQKNPTAFYLCASTPTLAGGEYNEQFFGPGTRLTVL.

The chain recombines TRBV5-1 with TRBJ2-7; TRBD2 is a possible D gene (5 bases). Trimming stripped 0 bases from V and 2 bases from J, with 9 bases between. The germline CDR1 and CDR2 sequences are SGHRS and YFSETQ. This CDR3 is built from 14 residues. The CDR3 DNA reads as TGCGCCAGCAGCTTGGCTGGGAGCACCTACGAGCAGTACGTC. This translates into CASSLAGSTYEQYV.